The T cell receptor (beta chain) under discussion was sequenced for a study of T-cell memory formation after mild COVID-19. TCRdb itself ran the 5' RACE reads through MiXCR, one entry per CDR3 protein. Of hundreds of thousands of distinct CDR3 sequences listed, roughly 20% are singletons. Germline assignment: CDR1 LNHDA and CDR2 SQIVND (reference sequence). The ends were cut back, 2 bases at V and 7 bases at J, with 15 bases in the middle. The CDR3 runs to 15 residues. This clonotype originated in an adult woman who had mild COVID-19 (a few samples of this study predate the infection). Cell type and time point are not known. Sequencing was carried out using PBMCs or a T cell subset sorted from them (not recorded which). This sequence joins TRBV19 and TRBJ2-1, with D possibly TRBD2 on 6 matching bases. The CDR3 DNA reads as TGTGCCAGTAGTATAATCCGGGAGTTACAAAATGAGCAGTTCTTC. It specifies CASSIIRELQNEQFF.